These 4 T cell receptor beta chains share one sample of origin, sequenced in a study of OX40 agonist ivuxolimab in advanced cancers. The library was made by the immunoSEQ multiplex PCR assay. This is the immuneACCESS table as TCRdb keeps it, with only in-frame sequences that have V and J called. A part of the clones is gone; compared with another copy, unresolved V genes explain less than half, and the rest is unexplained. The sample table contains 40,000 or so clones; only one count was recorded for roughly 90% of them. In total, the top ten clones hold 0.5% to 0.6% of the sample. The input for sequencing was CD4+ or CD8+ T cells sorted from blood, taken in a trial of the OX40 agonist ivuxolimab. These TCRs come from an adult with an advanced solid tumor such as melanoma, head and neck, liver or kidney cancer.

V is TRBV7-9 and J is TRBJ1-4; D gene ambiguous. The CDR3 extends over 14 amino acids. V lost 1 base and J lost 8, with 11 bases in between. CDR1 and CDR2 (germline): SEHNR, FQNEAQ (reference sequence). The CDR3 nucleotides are TGTGCCAGCAGCTTAGTGGCCTCGGCGGAAAAACTGTTTTTT. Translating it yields CASSLVASAEKLFF.

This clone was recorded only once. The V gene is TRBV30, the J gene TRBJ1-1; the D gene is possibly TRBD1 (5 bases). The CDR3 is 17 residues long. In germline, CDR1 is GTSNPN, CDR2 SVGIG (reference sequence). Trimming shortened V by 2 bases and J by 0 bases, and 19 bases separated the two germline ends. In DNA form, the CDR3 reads TGTGCCTGGAGTCCCCCTAGGGCAGGGCACATGAACACTGAAGCTTTCTTT. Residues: CAWSPPRAGHMNTEAFF.

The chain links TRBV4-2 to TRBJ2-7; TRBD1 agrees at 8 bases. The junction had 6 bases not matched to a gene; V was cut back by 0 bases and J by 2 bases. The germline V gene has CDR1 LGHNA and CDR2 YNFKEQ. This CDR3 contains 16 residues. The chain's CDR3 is CASSQDLETGAYEQYF. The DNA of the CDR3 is TGTGCCAGCAGCCAAGATCTGGAGACAGGGGCCTACGAGCAGTACTTC.

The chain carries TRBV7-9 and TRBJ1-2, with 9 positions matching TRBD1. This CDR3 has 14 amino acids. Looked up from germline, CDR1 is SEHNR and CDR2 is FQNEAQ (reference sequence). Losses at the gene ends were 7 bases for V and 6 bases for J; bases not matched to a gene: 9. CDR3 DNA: TGTGCCAGCACCTCGACAGGGGGAAGAGATGGCTACACCTTC. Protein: CASTSTGGRDGYTF.